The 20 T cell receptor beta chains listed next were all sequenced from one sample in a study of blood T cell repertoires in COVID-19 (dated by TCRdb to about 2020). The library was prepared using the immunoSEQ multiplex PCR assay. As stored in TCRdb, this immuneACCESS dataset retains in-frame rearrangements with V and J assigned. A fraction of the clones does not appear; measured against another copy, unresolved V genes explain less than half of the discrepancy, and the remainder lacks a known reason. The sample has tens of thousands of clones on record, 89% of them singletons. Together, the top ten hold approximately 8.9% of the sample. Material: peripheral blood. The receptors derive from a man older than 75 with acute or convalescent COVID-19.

CDR3 amino acids: CATSDFQGRAFF. As DNA, the CDR3 is TGTGCCACCAGTGATTTCCAGGGGCGAGCTTTCTTT. J is TRBJ1-1 and V is TRBV24-1, with D perhaps TRBD1 (6 bases). Germline V gene data show CDR1 as KGHDR and CDR2 as SFDVKD. The CDR3 is 12 amino acids. With 1 base removed from V and 10 bases from J, the gap between germline ends came to 9 bases.

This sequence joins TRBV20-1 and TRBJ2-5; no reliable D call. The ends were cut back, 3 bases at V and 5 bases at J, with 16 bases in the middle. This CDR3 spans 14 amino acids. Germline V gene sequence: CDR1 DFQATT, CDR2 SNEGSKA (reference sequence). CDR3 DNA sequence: TGCAGTGCTAGTGGGCACAATGCCGGGGAGACCCAGTACTTC. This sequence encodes CSASGHNAGETQYF.

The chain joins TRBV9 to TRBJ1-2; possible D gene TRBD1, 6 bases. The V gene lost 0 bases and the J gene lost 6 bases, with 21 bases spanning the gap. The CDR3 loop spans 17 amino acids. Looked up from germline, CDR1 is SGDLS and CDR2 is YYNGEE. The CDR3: CASSVGLNRDKRDGYTF. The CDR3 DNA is TGTGCCAGCAGCGTAGGCCTAAACAGGGACAAAAGGGATGGCTACACCTTC.

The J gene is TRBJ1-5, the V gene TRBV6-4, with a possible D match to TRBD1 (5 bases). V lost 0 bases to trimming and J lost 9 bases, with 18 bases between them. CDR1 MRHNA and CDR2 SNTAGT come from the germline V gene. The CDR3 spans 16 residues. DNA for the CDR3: TGTGCCAGCAGTGACTCGATTGCGGGGGGTCCTCGGCCCCAGCATTTT. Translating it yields CASSDSIAGGPRPQHF.

This CDR3 is CASSPANPLDTQYF. The CDR3 DNA sequence: TGTGCCAGCAGCCCCGCTAATCCCCTGGATACGCAGTATTTT. The V call is TRBV6-6, the J call TRBJ2-3; no reliable D call. CDR1 is MNHNY, CDR2 SVGAGI, per germline (reference sequence). The CDR3 runs 14 residues. V was pared by 6 bases and J by 6 bases, with 16 bases between.

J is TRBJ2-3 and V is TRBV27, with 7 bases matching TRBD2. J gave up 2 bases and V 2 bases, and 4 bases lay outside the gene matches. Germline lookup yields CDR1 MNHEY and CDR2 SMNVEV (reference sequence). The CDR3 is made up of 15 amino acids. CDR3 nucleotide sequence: TGTGCCAGCAGTTTAGGGGGGGGATCCACAGATACGCAGTATTTT. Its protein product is CASSLGGGSTDTQYF.

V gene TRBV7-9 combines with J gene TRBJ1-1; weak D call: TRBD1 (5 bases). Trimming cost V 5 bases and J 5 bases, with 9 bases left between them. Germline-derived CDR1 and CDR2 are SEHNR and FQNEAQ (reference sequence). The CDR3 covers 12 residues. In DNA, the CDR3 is TGTGCCAGCAGCCCCCACAGGACTGAAGCTTTCTTT. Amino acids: CASSPHRTEAFF.

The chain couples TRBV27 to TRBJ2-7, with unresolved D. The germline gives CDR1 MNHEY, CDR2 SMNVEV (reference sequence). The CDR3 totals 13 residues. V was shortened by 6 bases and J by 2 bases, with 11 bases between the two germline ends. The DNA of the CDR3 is TGTGCCAGCAGCCTCAGTTGGCCCTACGAGCAGTACTTC. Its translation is CASSLSWPYEQYF.

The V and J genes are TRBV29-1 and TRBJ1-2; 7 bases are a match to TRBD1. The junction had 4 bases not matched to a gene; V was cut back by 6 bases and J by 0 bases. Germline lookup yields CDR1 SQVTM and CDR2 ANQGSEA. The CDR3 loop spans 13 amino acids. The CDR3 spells CSVTTGTNYGYTF. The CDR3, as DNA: TGCAGCGTGACGACAGGGACTAACTATGGCTACACCTTC.

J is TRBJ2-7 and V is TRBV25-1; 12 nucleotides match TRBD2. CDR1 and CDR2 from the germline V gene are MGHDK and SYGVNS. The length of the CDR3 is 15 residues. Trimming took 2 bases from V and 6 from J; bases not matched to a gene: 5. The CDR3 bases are TGTGCCAGCAGTGAAGAGACTAGCGGGAGAGGCGAGCAGTACTTC. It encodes CASSEETSGRGEQYF.

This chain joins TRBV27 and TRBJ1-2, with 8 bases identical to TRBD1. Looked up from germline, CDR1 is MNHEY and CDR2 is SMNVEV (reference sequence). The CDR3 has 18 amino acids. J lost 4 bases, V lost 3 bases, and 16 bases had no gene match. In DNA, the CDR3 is TGTGCCAGCAGTTTCCGACAGACAGGGGAGCCCTCCCGCTATGGCTACACCTTC. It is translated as CASSFRQTGEPSRYGYTF.

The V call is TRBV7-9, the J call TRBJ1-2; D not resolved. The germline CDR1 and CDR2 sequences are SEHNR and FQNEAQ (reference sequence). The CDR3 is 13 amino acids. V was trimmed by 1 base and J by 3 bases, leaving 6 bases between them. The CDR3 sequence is CASSLGRDYGYTF. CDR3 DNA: TGTGCCAGCAGCTTAGGGAGGGACTATGGCTACACCTTC.

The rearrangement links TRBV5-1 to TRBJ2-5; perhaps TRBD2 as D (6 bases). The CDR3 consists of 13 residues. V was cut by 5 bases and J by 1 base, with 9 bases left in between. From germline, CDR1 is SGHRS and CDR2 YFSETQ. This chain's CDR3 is CASRPTSQETQYF. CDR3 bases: TGCGCCAGCAGGCCGACTAGCCAAGAGACCCAGTACTTC. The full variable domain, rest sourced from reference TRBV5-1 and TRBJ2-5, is KAGVTQTPRYLIKTRGQQVTLSCSPISGHRSVSWYQQTPGQGLQFLFEYFSETQRNKGNFPGRFSGRQFSNSRSEMNVSTLELGDSALYLCASRPTSQETQYFGPGTRLLVL.

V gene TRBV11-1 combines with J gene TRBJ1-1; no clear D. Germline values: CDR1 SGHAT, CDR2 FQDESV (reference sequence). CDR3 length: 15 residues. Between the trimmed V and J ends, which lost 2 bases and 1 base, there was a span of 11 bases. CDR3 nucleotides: TGTGCCAGCAGCTTATTCGAGGGATCGAACACTGAAGCTTTCTTT. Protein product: CASSLFEGSNTEAFF. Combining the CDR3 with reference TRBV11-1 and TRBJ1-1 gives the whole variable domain EAEVAQSPRYKITEKSQAVAFWCDPISGHATLYWYRQILGQGPELLVQFQDESVVDDSQLPKDRFSAERLKGVDSTLKIQPAELGDSAMYLCASSLFEGSNTEAFFGQGTRLTVV.

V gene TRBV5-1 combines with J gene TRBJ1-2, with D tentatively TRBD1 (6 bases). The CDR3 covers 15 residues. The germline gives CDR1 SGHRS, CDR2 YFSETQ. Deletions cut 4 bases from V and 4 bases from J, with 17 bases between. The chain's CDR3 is CASSREGGNSYGYTF. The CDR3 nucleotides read TGCGCCAGCAGCAGGGAGGGGGGCAACTCCTATGGCTACACCTTC. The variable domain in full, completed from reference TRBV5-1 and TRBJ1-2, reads KAGVTQTPRYLIKTRGQQVTLSCSPISGHRSVSWYQQTPGQGLQFLFEYFSETQRNKGNFPGRFSGRQFSNSRSEMNVSTLELGDSALYLCASSREGGNSYGYTFGSGTRLTVV.

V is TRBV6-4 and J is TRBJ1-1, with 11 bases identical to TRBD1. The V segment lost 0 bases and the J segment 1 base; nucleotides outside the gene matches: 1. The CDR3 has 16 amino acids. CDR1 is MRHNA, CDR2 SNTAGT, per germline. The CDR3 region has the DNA TGTGCCAGCAGTGACTCGGACAGGGGGCCGAACACTGAAGCTTTCTTT. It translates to CASSDSDRGPNTEAFF.

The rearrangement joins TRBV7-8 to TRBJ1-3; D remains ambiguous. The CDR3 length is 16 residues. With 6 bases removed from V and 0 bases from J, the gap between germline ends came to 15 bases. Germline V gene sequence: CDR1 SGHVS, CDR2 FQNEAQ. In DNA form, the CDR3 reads TGTGCCAGCAGTATTACAGCCGGATACTCTGGAAACACCATATATTTT. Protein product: CASSITAGYSGNTIYF.

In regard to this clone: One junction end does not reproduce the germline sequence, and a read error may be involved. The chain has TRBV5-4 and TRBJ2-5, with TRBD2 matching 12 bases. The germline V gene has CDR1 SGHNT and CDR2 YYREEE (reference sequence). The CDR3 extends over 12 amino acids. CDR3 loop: CASRRLAGAPHF. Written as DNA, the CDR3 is TGTGCCAGCAGACGACTAGCGGGAGCTCCGCACTTC. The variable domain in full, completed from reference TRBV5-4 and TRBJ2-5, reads ETGVTQSPTHLIKTRGQQVTLRCSSQSGHNTVSWYQQALGQGPQFIFQYYREEENGRGNFPPRFSGLQFPNYSSELNVNALELDDSALYLCASRRLAGAPHFGPGTRLLVL.

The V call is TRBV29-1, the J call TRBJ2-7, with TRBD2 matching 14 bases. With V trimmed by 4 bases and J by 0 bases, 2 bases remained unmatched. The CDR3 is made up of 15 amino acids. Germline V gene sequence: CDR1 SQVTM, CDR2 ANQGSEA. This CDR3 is CSVGLAGGSSYEQYF. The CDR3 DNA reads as TGCAGCGTTGGACTAGCGGGGGGGAGCTCCTACGAGCAGTACTTC.

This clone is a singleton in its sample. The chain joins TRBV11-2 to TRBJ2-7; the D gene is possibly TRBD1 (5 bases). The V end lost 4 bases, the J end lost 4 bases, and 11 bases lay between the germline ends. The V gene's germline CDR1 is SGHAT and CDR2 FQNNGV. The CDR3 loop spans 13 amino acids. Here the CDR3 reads CASSSQAGYEQYF. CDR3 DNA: TGTGCCAGCAGCTCCCAGGCAGGGTACGAGCAGTACTTC.